One sample yielded the 26 T cell receptor beta chains listed below, sequenced in a study of blood T cell repertoires in COVID-19. Sequencing was performed with immunoSEQ multiplex PCR; in TCRdb, only in-frame clones are kept and a portion is missing. The sample gives some 60,000 clones, roughly 85% of which show up once; about 17% is in the top ten. The sequencing input was peripheral blood. The receptors were sampled from a human donor in a cohort sampled during active COVID-19.

The chain uses TRBV11-2 and TRBJ2-7; the D gene is possibly TRBD2 (6 bases). The CDR3 totals 15 residues. Between the trimmed V and J ends, which lost 5 bases and 0 bases, there was a span of 14 bases. Germline values: CDR1 SGHAT, CDR2 FQNNGV. CDR3 loop: CASSPGLMTSYEQYF. In nucleotides, the CDR3 is TGTGCCAGCAGCCCGGGACTGATGACCTCCTACGAGCAGTACTTC. The full variable domain, with the rest looked up from reference TRBV11-2 and TRBJ2-7, is EAGVAQSPRYKIIEKRQSVAFWCNPISGHATLYWYQQILGQGPKLLIQFQNNGVVDDSQLPKDRFSAERLKGVDSTLKIQPAKLEDSAVYLCASSPGLMTSYEQYFGPGTRLTVT.

The chain couples TRBV6-5 to TRBJ2-6; D might be TRBD2 (5 bases). The germline CDR1 and CDR2 sequences are MNHEY and SVGAGI. The CDR3 contains 14 residues. The V and J ends lost 6 bases and 3 bases respectively, with 9 bases between them. CDR3 nucleotides: TGTGCCAGCAGCGGGGTTGGTGGGGCCAACGTCCTGACTTTC. Amino acids: CASSGVGGANVLTF.

This rearrangement joins TRBV5-1 to TRBJ2-7, with 10 bases fitting TRBD1. Per the germline V gene, CDR1 is SGHRS and CDR2 is YFSETQ. The CDR3 is 15 residues long. J lost 5 bases, V lost 0 bases, and 5 bases had no gene match. CDR3 nucleotide sequence: TGCGCCAGCAGCTTGGGACAGGGGGCAGGGAACGAGCAGTACTTC. Encoded protein: CASSLGQGAGNEQYF.

The gene calls are TRBV6-6 and TRBJ2-1, with D possibly matching TRBD2 (7 bases). The V gene lost 6 bases and the J gene lost 1 base, with 16 bases spanning the gap. Germline-derived CDR1 and CDR2 are MNHNY and SVGAGI (reference sequence). The CDR3 extends over 16 amino acids. The DNA for the CDR3 is TGTGCCAGCAGCTCTCGAGGGGGGGCATCCTACAATGAGCAGTTCTTC. Encoded protein: CASSSRGGASYNEQFF.

The rearrangement joins TRBV4-3 to TRBJ2-3; TRBD1 might be the D (5 bases). The CDR3 covers 15 residues. Trimming shortened V by 2 bases and J by 1 base, and 10 bases separated the two germline ends. Looked up from germline, CDR1 is LGHNA and CDR2 is YSLEER. CDR3 coding DNA: TGCGCCAGCAGCCAAAGACAGTTCGGCACAGATACGCAGTATTTT. It translates to CASSQRQFGTDTQYF.

The chain has TRBV7-2 and TRBJ2-7; TRBD2 is a possible D gene (5 bases). The CDR3 spans 14 residues. From germline, CDR1 is SGHTA and CDR2 FQGNSA. The V end was cut by 5 bases, the J end by 2 bases, with 13 bases between. CDR3 sequence reads: CASSPAARAYEQYF. The DNA of the CDR3 is TGTGCCAGCAGCCCCGCAGCGAGGGCCTACGAGCAGTACTTC.

The chain is built from TRBV18 and TRBJ2-7; D possibly corresponds to TRBD2 (5 bases). V was clipped by 2 bases and J by 0 bases, with 11 bases between them. There are 15 residues in the CDR3. The germline V gene has CDR1 KGHSH and CDR2 LQKENI. CDR3 DNA sequence: TGTGCCAGCTCACCATCGGGATCGAGCTCCTACGAGCAGTACTTC. Its translation: CASSPSGSSSYEQYF.

This clone appeared a single time. The chain has TRBV9 and TRBJ1-4, with TRBD1 matching over 9 bases. V lost 6 bases to trimming and J lost 5 bases; unmatched junction nucleotides: 5. Germline values: CDR1 SGDLS, CDR2 YYNGEE. This CDR3 has 14 residues. CDR3 in DNA: TGTGCCAGCACGCCAGACAGGGGGAATGAAAAACTGTTTTTT. Its translation: CASTPDRGNEKLFF.

The rearrangement joins TRBV19 to TRBJ2-5, with 12 bases that match TRBD2. V lost 4 bases to trimming and J lost 1 base; unmatched junction nucleotides: 7. The CDR3 sequence is 17 residues long. Germline V gene lookup returns CDR1 LNHDA and CDR2 SQIVND (reference sequence). CDR3 DNA sequence: TGTGCCAGTAGTACCCGAAAGACTAGCGGGGGCCAAGAGACCCAGTACTTC. This translates into CASSTRKTSGGQETQYF.

The chain is built from TRBV7-6 and TRBJ1-4, with D perhaps TRBD1 (5 bases). V lost 4 bases to trimming and J lost 8 bases, with 14 bases between them. CDR1 and CDR2 (germline): SGHVS, FNYEAQ. The CDR3 loop spans 14 amino acids. Here the CDR3 DNA reads TGTGCCAGCAGCTCCGGGGGGAGAAGCGAAAAACTGTTTTTT. It yields the protein CASSSGGRSEKLFF.

This chain connects TRBV2 to TRBJ1-2; D ambiguous. This CDR3 region has 13 residues. Germline V CDR1 and CDR2: SNHLY, FYNNEI. V lost 1 base and J 3 bases, leaving 6 bases between the germline ends. The CDR3 nucleotides are TGTGCCAGCAGTGAAGGAGCTGACTATGGCTACACCTTC. It specifies CASSEGADYGYTF.

The genes are TRBV4-3 and TRBJ2-2, with no clear D. Germline values: CDR1 LGHNA, CDR2 YSLEER. The CDR3 is 14 residues long. Deletions cut 5 bases from V and 1 base from J, with 8 bases between. CDR3 in DNA: TGCGCCAGCAGCGTAGAGCTGAACACCGGGGAGCTGTTTTTT. This translates into CASSVELNTGELFF.

This rearrangement joins TRBV5-1 to TRBJ2-7; possibly TRBD2 for D (5 bases). The CDR3 loop spans 14 amino acids. The V end lost 2 bases, the J end lost 3 bases, and 12 bases lay between the germline ends. Germline CDR1 SGHRS, CDR2 YFSETQ. The CDR3, as DNA: TGCGCCAGCAGCTTCGGAGGCGCGGGCTACGAGCAGTACTTC. Protein sequence: CASSFGGAGYEQYF.

CDR3 residues: CASFLIAGGLQETQYF. The CDR3, as DNA: TGTGCCAGCTTCCTCATAGCGGGGGGCCTCCAAGAGACCCAGTACTTC. The rearrangement joins TRBV7-2 to TRBJ2-5; TRBD2 aligns across 10 bases. J gave up 1 base and V 8 bases, and 10 bases lay outside the gene matches. The germline CDR1 and CDR2 sequences are SGHTA and FQGNSA. The CDR3 has 16 amino acids. Full variable domain (remainder filled in from reference TRBV7-2 and TRBJ2-5): GAGVSQSPSNKVTEKGKDVELRCDPISGHTALYWYRQSLGQGLEFLIYFQGNSAPDKSGLPSDRFSAERTGGSVSTLTIQRTQQEDSAVYLCASFLIAGGLQETQYFGPGTRLLVL.

This clone has only a few counts. The chain uses TRBV5-8 and TRBJ1-5, with 7 bases aligning to TRBD1. With V trimmed by 4 bases and J by 9 bases, 7 bases remained unmatched. The CDR3 is 13 residues long. Germline loops: CDR1 SGHTS, CDR2 YDEGEE. CDR3 protein: CASSGQGGAPQHF. CDR3 sequence (DNA): TGTGCCAGCAGCGGCCAAGGGGGCGCGCCCCAGCATTTT.

The CDR3 region has the DNA TGTGCCAGCAGTTACGGGACTAGCGGGGGGTCCTCCTACGAGCAGTACTTC. Amino acids: CASSYGTSGGSSYEQYF. The rearrangement links TRBV6-2 or TRBV6-3 to TRBJ2-7, with 15 nucleotides matching TRBD2. The V and J ends lost 2 bases and 0 bases, in that order; junction bases with no gene match: 2. The germline CDR1 and CDR2 sequences are MNHEY and SVGEGT. The CDR3 runs to 17 residues.

The chain combines TRBV4-3 with TRBJ1-2; 8 positions agree with TRBD1. CDR1 LGHNA and CDR2 YSLEER come from the germline V gene. The CDR3 totals 15 residues. After removal of 1 base from V and 2 bases from J, the junction contained 3 bases not matched to a gene. In DNA, the CDR3 is TGCGCCAGCAGCCAAGGGACAGGGCGCAACTATGGCTACACCTTC. It codes for CASSQGTGRNYGYTF.

This clone has a single count. This chain joins TRBV10-1 and TRBJ2-1, with 7 nucleotides matching TRBD1. The CDR3 sequence is 15 residues long. Germline CDR1 and CDR2: WNHNN and SYGVQD (reference sequence). The V segment lost 6 bases and the J segment 3 bases; nucleotides outside the gene matches: 8. The CDR3 spells CASSKDRIDYNEQFF. As DNA, the CDR3 is TGCGCCAGCAGCAAGGACAGGATAGACTACAATGAGCAGTTCTTC.

The chain employs TRBV7-8 and TRBJ1-3; D call uncertain. CDR1 is SGHVS, CDR2 FQNEAQ, per germline. V was shortened by 7 bases and J by 0 bases, with 7 bases between the two germline ends. This CDR3 region has 13 residues. This CDR3 is CASNADSGNTIYF. CDR3 nucleotides: TGTGCCAGCAACGCGGACTCTGGAAACACCATATATTTT.

The chain links TRBV7-9 to TRBJ2-7, with TRBD1 as a possible D gene (5 bases). V dropped 2 bases and J dropped 4 bases, with 6 bases sitting between them. The germline V gene has CDR1 SEHNR and CDR2 FQNEAQ (reference sequence). This CDR3 has 12 residues. The CDR3 spells CASSLQGYEQYF. The CDR3 region has the DNA TGTGCCAGCAGCTTACAGGGATACGAGCAGTACTTC.

The CDR3 region has the DNA TGTGCCAGCAGCTTCGGTATCAATCAGCCCCAGCATTTT. This encodes CASSFGINQPQHF. The J gene is TRBJ1-5, the V gene TRBV11-3; D is unresolved. The V gene's germline CDR1 is SGHNT and CDR2 YENEEA. This CDR3 has 13 residues. V gave up 3 bases and J gave up 3 bases, with 6 bases separating them.

This clone was observed once. This chain uses TRBV5-6 with TRBJ2-2; TRBD2 matches 7 bases. Germline-derived CDR1 and CDR2 are SGHDT and YYEEEE. This CDR3 comprises 15 residues. Trimming at V came to 5 bases and at J to 5 bases, leaving 9 bases not matched to a gene. The CDR3 reads CASRMSRGITGELFF. For the CDR3, the DNA is TGTGCCAGCAGGATGTCGCGGGGGATAACCGGGGAGCTGTTTTTT.

This chain uses TRBV19 with TRBJ1-2, with 9 bases matching TRBD1. The germline V gene encodes CDR1 LNHDA and CDR2 SQIVND (reference sequence). The CDR3 sequence is 16 residues long. The V gene end was trimmed by 8 bases and the J gene end by 5 bases; junction bases not matched to a gene: 15. The CDR3 DNA follows: TGTGCCAGTGGATACAGGGGGCGCGATCGGTCGTATGGCTACACCTTC. Encoded protein: CASGYRGRDRSYGYTF.

The chain carries TRBV7-2 and TRBJ1-2; maybe TRBD1 (5 bases). V gave up 2 bases and J gave up 5 bases, with 21 bases separating them. The CDR3 has 17 amino acids. The germline CDR1 and CDR2 sequences are SGHTA and FQGNSA. CDR3 in DNA: TGTGCCAGCAGCTTAACCCCCCCCTGGGTGGGGCGGTATGGCTACACCTTC. Translating it yields CASSLTPPWVGRYGYTF.

This chain links TRBV6-2 or TRBV6-3 with TRBJ2-7; perhaps TRBD2 as D (6 bases). V gave up 2 bases and J gave up 2 bases, with 10 bases separating them. CDR1 and CDR2 from the germline V gene are MNHEY and SVGEGT. There are 14 residues in the CDR3. CDR3 sequence reads: CASSYAPGAYEQYF. In nucleotides, the CDR3 is TGTGCCAGCAGTTACGCTCCGGGGGCCTACGAGCAGTACTTC.

This sequence joins TRBV15 and TRBJ1-2; no clear D. Trimming took off 1 base at V and 8 bases at J, with 11 bases between the two ends. Germline CDR1 and CDR2: LNHNV and YYDKDF (reference sequence). The CDR3 is 13 amino acids. CDR3 bases: TGTGCCACCAGCAGAGCACGGGAAGGAGGCTACACCTTC. This gives the protein CATSRAREGGYTF.